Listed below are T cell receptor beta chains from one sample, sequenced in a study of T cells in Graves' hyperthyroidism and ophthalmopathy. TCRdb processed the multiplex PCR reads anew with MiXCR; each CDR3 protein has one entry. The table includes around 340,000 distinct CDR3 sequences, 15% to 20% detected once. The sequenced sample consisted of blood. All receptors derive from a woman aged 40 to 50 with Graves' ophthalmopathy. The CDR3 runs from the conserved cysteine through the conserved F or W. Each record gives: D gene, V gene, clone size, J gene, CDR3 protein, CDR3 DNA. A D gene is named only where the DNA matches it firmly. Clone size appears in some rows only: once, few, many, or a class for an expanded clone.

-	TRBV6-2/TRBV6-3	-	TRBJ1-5	CATVVRGMGPQHF	TGTGCCACCGTCGTAAGGGGGATGGGGCCCCAGCATTTT
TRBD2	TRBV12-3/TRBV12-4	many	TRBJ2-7	CASSSPRSSGTYEQYF	TGTGCCAGCAGTTCCCCCCGTTCTAGCGGGACCTACGAGCAGTACTTC
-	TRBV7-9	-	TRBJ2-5	CASSLVQGPGTQYF	TGTGCCAGCAGCTTAGTACAGGGCCCAGGGACCCAGTACTTC
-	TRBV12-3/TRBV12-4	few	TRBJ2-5	CASSFSRDETQYF	TGTGCCAGCAGCTTCTCTCGGGACGAGACCCAGTACTTC
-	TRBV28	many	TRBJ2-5	CASSSGQEGETQYF	TGTGCCAGCAGTTCCGGACAGGAGGGGGAGACCCAGTACTTC
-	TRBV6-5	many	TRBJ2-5	CASSRSQGRQETQYF	TGTGCCAGCAGTCGCTCGCAGGGGCGGCAAGAGACCCAGTACTTC
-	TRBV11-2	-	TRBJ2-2	CASSHGLPVNTGELFF	TGTGCCAGCAGTCATGGGTTGCCCGTGAACACCGGGGAGCTGTTTTTT
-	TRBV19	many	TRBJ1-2	CASMTGDYGYTF	TGTGCCAGTATGACTGGAGACTATGGCTACACCTTC
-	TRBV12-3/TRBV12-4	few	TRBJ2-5	CASTARGSRGETQYF	TGTGCCAGCACTGCGAGAGGGAGTAGAGGAGAGACCCAGTACTTC
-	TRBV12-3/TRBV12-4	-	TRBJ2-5	CAISERAVLQETQYF	TGTGCCATCAGTGAGAGGGCGGTGCTCCAAGAGACCCAGTACTTC
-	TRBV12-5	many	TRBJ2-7	CASGPPRGYEQYF	TGTGCTAGTGGCCCGCCCCGGGGCTACGAGCAGTACTTC